These 3 T cell receptor beta chains share one sample of origin, sequenced in a study of T-cell memory formation after mild COVID-19. TCRdb reprocessed the 5' RACE reads with MiXCR, giving one entry per CDR3 protein. The sample has about 560,000 distinct CDR3 sequences; roughly 17% are singletons. The source material was PBMCs or a T cell subset sorted from them (not recorded which). The source is an adult woman who had mild COVID-19 (a few samples of this study predate the infection). Cell type and time point are not known.

The chain couples TRBV12-3 or TRBV12-4 to TRBJ2-1; 8 bases agree with TRBD1. This CDR3 is built from 14 residues. V shed 5 bases and J 9 bases; nucleotides not matched to a gene: 9. The CDR3 bases are TGTGCCAGCAGTCACGGGGACAGGCCTGGTGAGCAGTTCTTC. Its protein is CASSHGDRPGEQFF.

This clonotype was counted once. The V gene is TRBV6-6, the J gene TRBJ2-6, with D possibly TRBD1 on 5 matching bases. Per the germline V gene, CDR1 is MNHNY and CDR2 is SVGAGI (reference sequence). Trimming shortened V by 4 bases and J by 2 bases, and 12 bases separated the two germline ends. The CDR3 loop spans 16 amino acids. The CDR3 bases are TGTGCCAGCAGTTTCCCAGGGCGAACTGGGGCCAACGTCCTGACTTTC. It translates to CASSFPGRTGANVLTF.

The rearrangement joins TRBV24-1 to TRBJ2-3, with D unclear. The CDR3 is 14 amino acids. Germline loops: CDR1 KGHDR, CDR2 SFDVKD. V lost 4 bases and J lost 2, with 9 bases in between. Here the CDR3 reads CATSDYRPTDTQYF. DNA for the CDR3: TGTGCCACCAGTGACTACCGACCCACAGATACGCAGTATTTT.